The present entry profiles one T cell receptor (beta chain) with its context. The sample belongs to a study of patients and donors after allogeneic stem cell transplantation. There are 15 residues in the CDR3. With 2 bases clipped from V and 6 bases from J, the junction kept 5 bases outside the gene matches. In germline, CDR1 is MGHRA, CDR2 YSYEKL. A single record per CDR3 protein comes from TCRdb applying MiXCR to the RT-PCR reads. Of 800,000 to 1,000,000 distinct CDR3 sequences in the sample, roughly 18% were seen once. This clonotype was obtained from a human donor who was either an allogeneic HSCT recipient or a stem cell or donor lymphocyte infusion donor (not recorded which). It is not recorded whose cells these are; they may come from a transplant donor. The sequencing input was blood, either unsorted or a sorted T cell fraction (not recorded which). The chain recombines TRBV4-1 with TRBJ1-4; 8 bases line up with TRBD1. Written as DNA, the CDR3 is TGCGCCAGCAGCCAATCGACAGGGGAGTATGAAAAACTGTTTTTT. The encoded protein is CASSQSTGEYEKLFF.